The T cell receptor (beta chain) described here comes from a study of T-cell reconstitution after alpha-beta-depleted transplantation in children. Study-wide points: Several hundred graft clones that had expanded were reportedly the source of alpha-beta T cells about two months after transplant. Day-60 TCRbeta diversity that was high in some patients was derived from surviving recipient T cells and thymic progenitors.

Unique molecular identifiers featured in how the TCRbeta library was prepared. TCRdb processed the PCR reads anew with MiXCR; each CDR3 protein has one entry. The sample includes fewer than 150,000 distinct CDR3 sequences, roughly 9.7% of them seen just once. This clonotype was counted between two and nine times. Its antigen is currently unknown. This TCR came from a girl under two years old who had a stem cell transplant for combined immunodeficiency, so the T cells may come from the graft donor. The material was PBMCs, mostly from graft donor cells, obtained 180 days after TCRalphabeta/CD19-depleted stem cell transplant.

CDR3: CSVMQPGGGEQYF. CDR3 DNA sequence: TGCAGCGTTATGCAGCCAGGGGGAGGCGAGCAGTACTTC. The rearrangement uses TRBV29-1 and TRBJ2-7; D might be TRBD1 (7 bases). CDR1 is SQVTM, CDR2 ANQGSEA, per germline. The CDR3 loop spans 13 amino acids. With 5 bases removed from V and 6 bases from J, the gap between germline ends came to 17 bases.